These 18 T cell receptor beta chains were sequenced from one sample in a study of blood T cell repertoires in COVID-19. The repertoire was sequenced with immunoSEQ multiplex PCR; TCRdb's copy has only in-frame clones and lacks some. The table lists more than 95,000 clones, roughly 83% of them singletons. The sample was peripheral blood. The receptors derive from a woman older than 75 with active or convalescent COVID-19.

Worth noting for this clone: Distinct nucleotide sequences in the sample also encode this CDR3. The chain is built from TRBV19 and TRBJ1-1, with D maybe TRBD1 (5 bases). The germline CDR1 and CDR2 sequences are LNHDA and SQIVND (reference sequence). The CDR3 consists of 12 residues. Trimming removed 6 bases at V and 8 bases at J, with 13 bases between. For the CDR3, the DNA is TGTGCCAGTAGCACGGGGGGTGCCGAAGCTTTCTTT. The encoded protein is CASSTGGAEAFF. Looking up the rest from reference TRBV19 and TRBJ1-1 gives the full variable domain: DGGITQSPKYLFRKEGQNVTLSCEQNLNHDAMYWYRQDPGQGLRLIYYSQIVNDFQKGDIAEGYSVSREKKESFPLTVTSAQKNPTAFYLCASSTGGAEAFFGQGTRLTVV.

The chain employs TRBV2 and TRBJ1-6; possible D gene TRBD1, 6 bases. CDR3 length: 14 residues. V lost 6 bases to trimming and J lost 8 bases, with 14 bases between them. Germline CDR1 is SNHLY and CDR2 is FYNNEI. The CDR3 region is CASSEEGGHSPLHF. CDR3 nucleotide sequence: TGTGCCAGCAGCGAGGAGGGGGGGCATTCACCCCTCCACTTT.

This clone has a count of ten or more. The J gene is TRBJ2-5, the V gene TRBV4-2, with TRBD2 matching over 7 bases. The CDR3 consists of 15 residues. CDR1 and CDR2 (germline): LGHNA, YNFKEQ. V dropped 0 bases and J dropped 5; count of bases not matched to a gene: 6. CDR3 nucleotides: TGTGCCAGCAGCCAAGAGACTAGCTCTAGGGAGACCCAGTACTTC. Translating gives CASSQETSSRETQYF.

V usage is TRBV30 and J usage is TRBJ1-1; TRBD1 might be the D (6 bases). Trimming removed 0 bases at V and 6 bases at J, with 14 bases between. The V gene's germline CDR1 is GTSNPN and CDR2 SVGIG (reference sequence). The CDR3 sequence is 14 residues long. DNA of the CDR3: TGTGCCTGGAGTGTAACAGGGTGGTATGCTGAAGCTTTCTTT. Amino acid sequence: CAWSVTGWYAEAFF. Full variable domain (rest looked up from reference TRBV30 and TRBJ1-1): SQTIHQWPATLVQPVGSPLSLECTVEGTSNPNLYWYRQAAGRGLQLLFYSVGIGQISSEVPQNLSASRPQDRQFILSSKKLLLSDSGFYLCAWSVTGWYAEAFFGQGTRLTVV.

This chain links TRBV27 with TRBJ1-1; TRBD1 aligns across 8 bases. Germline-derived CDR1 and CDR2 are MNHEY and SMNVEV (reference sequence). This CDR3 spans 16 amino acids. The V gene end was trimmed by 9 bases and the J gene end by 1 base; junction bases not matched to a gene: 13. CDR3 nucleotides: TGTGCCAGTATCGCCCGACAGGGGAAGACGAACACTGAAGCTTTCTTT. It yields the protein CASIARQGKTNTEAFF.

The chain uses TRBV5-1 and TRBJ1-3; D not certain. This CDR3 has 11 amino acids. Deletions cut 7 bases from V and 5 bases from J, with 7 bases between. CDR1 SGHRS and CDR2 YFSETQ come from the germline V gene. CDR3 region: CASQQRNTIYF. Written as DNA, the CDR3 is TGCGCCAGCCAACAACGAAACACCATATATTTT.

The count of this clone is one. The rearrangement uses TRBV24-1 and TRBJ1-2; D is uncertain. V lost 3 bases, J lost 0 bases, and 10 bases lay in between. Germline CDR1 reads KGHDR; CDR2 reads SFDVKD. This CDR3 spans 15 amino acids. CDR3 residues: CATSDGGPPNYGYTF. The CDR3 coding sequence is TGTGCCACCAGTGATGGAGGCCCCCCTAACTATGGCTACACCTTC.

The chain recombines TRBV7-2 with TRBJ2-7, with D maybe TRBD1 (6 bases). The CDR3 loop spans 13 amino acids. Trimming left V 1 base short and J 6 bases short, with 10 bases between. Germline V gives CDR1 SGHTA, CDR2 FQGNSA. CDR3 region: CASSLDQGREQYF. Written as DNA, the CDR3 is TGTGCCAGCAGCTTAGACCAGGGGCGCGAGCAGTACTTC.

The J gene is TRBJ1-1, the V gene TRBV9, with D possibly being TRBD1 (5 bases). In germline, CDR1 is SGDLS, CDR2 YYNGEE. The CDR3 consists of 16 residues. The V and J ends lost 3 bases and 4 bases respectively, with 19 bases between them. The CDR3: CASSDVKGPGGTEAFF. The CDR3 DNA is TGTGCCAGCAGCGATGTAAAGGGTCCCGGGGGCACTGAAGCTTTCTTT.

The V call is TRBV9, the J call TRBJ2-1, with a tentative D call TRBD2 (7 bases). The germline V gene has CDR1 SGDLS and CDR2 YYNGEE. V was shortened by 0 bases and J by 7 bases, with 20 bases between the two germline ends. The CDR3 loop spans 17 amino acids. CDR3 residues: CASSVARRWGGPNEQFF. The CDR3 DNA follows: TGTGCCAGCAGCGTAGCTAGGAGGTGGGGGGGCCCTAATGAGCAGTTCTTC. Full variable domain (rest looked up from reference TRBV9 and TRBJ2-1): DSGVTQTPKHLITATGQRVTLRCSPRSGDLSVYWYQQSLDQGLQFLIQYYNGEERAKGNILERFSAQQFPDLHSELNLSSLELGDSALYFCASSVARRWGGPNEQFFGPGTRLTVL.

Concerning this clone: A read error may produce the germline difference seen at one junction end. This chain uses TRBV6-2 or TRBV6-3 with TRBJ1-4; unclear D gene. The CDR3 has 12 amino acids. CDR1 is MNHEY and CDR2 is SVGEGT in the germline V gene. In DNA form, the CDR3 reads TGTGCCAGCAGTTACTCGGGGAGGGCGGCTGTCTTT. Protein product: CASSYSGRAAVF.

V is TRBV19 and J is TRBJ1-4; 9 positions agree with TRBD1. The CDR3 has 15 amino acids. J gave up 8 bases and V 4 bases, and 8 bases lay outside the gene matches. Per germline, CDR1 LNHDA and CDR2 SQIVND (reference sequence). This CDR3 is CASSTGQGHREKLFF. CDR3 DNA sequence: TGTGCCAGTAGTACCGGACAGGGGCACCGAGAAAAACTGTTTTTT.

The chain is built from TRBV9 and TRBJ1-2; D is possibly TRBD1 (5 bases). With 0 bases removed from V and 8 bases from J, the gap between germline ends came to 14 bases. The germline V gene has CDR1 SGDLS and CDR2 YYNGEE. This CDR3 has 14 amino acids. CDR3 DNA: TGTGCCAGCAGCGTAGAGGGGCGACACCGAGGCTACACCTTC. This codes for CASSVEGRHRGYTF.

This rearrangement joins TRBV4-3 to TRBJ2-7; TRBD1 aligns across 9 bases. The germline CDR1 and CDR2 sequences are LGHNA and YSLEER. Trimming cost V 2 bases and J 3 bases; bases outside gene matches: 5. The length of the CDR3 is 15 residues. The CDR3 sequence: CASSQWDRENYEQYF. The DNA of the CDR3 is TGCGCCAGCAGCCAATGGGACAGGGAGAACTACGAGCAGTACTTC.

In its sample, this clone was seen a few times. This rearrangement joins TRBV7-8 to TRBJ1-6; no clear D. V gave up 6 bases and J gave up 9 bases, with 18 bases separating them. The CDR3 loop spans 15 amino acids. Germline V gene lookup returns CDR1 SGHVS and CDR2 FQNEAQ. CDR3 region: CASSYRSRESSPLHF. Written as DNA, the CDR3 is TGTGCCAGCAGTTACAGAAGTAGGGAGAGTTCACCCCTCCACTTT.

The rearrangement uses TRBV19 and TRBJ1-5, with unresolved D. Trimming shortened V by 3 bases and J by 3 bases, and 9 bases separated the two germline ends. The CDR3 sequence is 14 residues long. Germline V CDR1 and CDR2: LNHDA, SQIVND (reference sequence). The CDR3 DNA reads TGTGCCAGTAGTATTCCCAGTTACAATCAGCCCCAGCATTTT. It specifies CASSIPSYNQPQHF.

A note on this clone: At one end, the junction sequence differs from germline, possibly due to a read error. The V and J genes are TRBV18 and TRBJ2-2, with D maybe TRBD1 (5 bases). Germline CDR1 KGHSH, CDR2 LQKENI. The CDR3 has 13 amino acids. Written as DNA, the CDR3 is TGTGCCAGCTCACGACAGAACGCCGGGGAGCTGTTTTTT. It translates to CASSRQNAGELFF.

V is TRBV5-1 and J is TRBJ1-6, with 8 bases fitting TRBD1. Trimming removed 3 bases from V and 13 bases from J; junction bases left unmatched: 12. The CDR3 has 15 amino acids. Per the germline V gene, CDR1 is SGHRS and CDR2 is YFSETQ. CDR3 loop: CASSSSGDRGSPLHF. For the CDR3, the DNA is TGCGCCAGCAGCTCCTCCGGTGACAGGGGTTCCCCCCTCCACTTT.